The 10 T cell receptor beta chains below were found in one sample sequenced in a study of beta chain features in type 1 diabetes. Expressed TCRB transcripts were sequenced, since all the RNA that had been isolated was reverse transcribed. Generated by immunoSEQ multiplex PCR, the TCRdb table keeps only in-frame clones and is missing some. The data contain 390,000 or so clones, approximately 15% of them singletons. The sample consisted of naive CD4+ T cells from blood. These TCRs come from a man aged 25 to 40 in good health.

The V gene is TRBV4-3, the J gene TRBJ1-3; D may be TRBD1 (5 bases). V shed 7 bases and J shed 0 bases, with 13 bases lying between them. Germline assignment: CDR1 LGHNA and CDR2 YSLEER. There are 15 residues in the CDR3. The CDR3: CASNHDRFSGNTIYF. The CDR3 bases are TGCGCCAGCAACCACGACAGATTCTCTGGAAACACCATATATTTT.

The V and J genes are TRBV29-1 and TRBJ1-1, with a tentative D call TRBD1 (6 bases). Germline assignment: CDR1 SQVTM and CDR2 ANQGSEA. This CDR3 is built from 17 residues. The ends were cut back, 4 bases at V and 0 bases at J, with 21 bases in the middle. The CDR3 loop is CSVATPGTTNLNTEAFF. For the CDR3, the DNA is TGCAGCGTTGCTACCCCCGGGACAACAAATTTGAACACTGAAGCTTTCTTT.

The chain recombines TRBV6-6 with TRBJ2-3, with TRBD1 as a possible D gene (6 bases). This CDR3 is 13 amino acids long. Trimming stripped 7 bases from V and 6 bases from J, with 14 bases between. CDR1 is MNHNY and CDR2 is SVGAGI in the germline V gene (reference sequence). The CDR3 is CASTNRVPDTQYF. The DNA for the CDR3 is TGTGCCAGCACCAACAGGGTCCCGGATACGCAGTATTTT.

CDR3 DNA: TGTGCCAGCAGTTCGCTGAAGGGGATAAAGACCCAGTACTTC. Protein sequence: CASSSLKGIKTQYF. This rearrangement joins TRBV6-6 to TRBJ2-5; the D gene is possibly TRBD1 (5 bases). In germline, CDR1 is MNHNY, CDR2 SVGAGI (reference sequence). Trimming pared 4 bases from V and 6 bases from J, leaving 15 bases between. The CDR3 runs to 14 residues.

This rearrangement joins TRBV27 to TRBJ2-5; perhaps TRBD1 as D (5 bases). The V and J ends lost 8 bases and 13 bases respectively, with 23 bases between them. This CDR3 is built from 13 residues. Germline V gene sequence: CDR1 MNHEY, CDR2 SMNVEV (reference sequence). This CDR3 reads CASWARTLDSWYF. The DNA for the CDR3 is TGTGCCAGCTGGGCACGGACCCTAGACAGCTGGTACTTC.

There are a few counts of this clone. V and J are TRBV30 and TRBJ2-3, with 14 bases matching TRBD2. The CDR3 has 14 residues. V was clipped by 7 bases and J by 3 bases; unmatched bases: 3. Germline CDR1 reads GTSNPN; CDR2 reads SVGIG (reference sequence). The CDR3 spells CASTSGRATDTQYF. In DNA form, the CDR3 reads TGTGCCTCGACTAGCGGGAGGGCGACAGATACGCAGTATTTT. Variable domain in full (rest from reference TRBV30 and TRBJ2-3): SQTIHQWPATLVQPVGSPLSLECTVEGTSNPNLYWYRQAAGRGLQLLFYSVGIGQISSEVPQNLSASRPQDRQFILSSKKLLLSDSGFYLCASTSGRATDTQYFGPGTRLTVL.

The chain uses TRBV5-6 and TRBJ2-7; a weak D match, TRBD1 (6 bases). Per the germline V gene, CDR1 is SGHDT and CDR2 is YYEEEE. The CDR3 runs 15 residues. V was trimmed by 3 bases and J by 2 bases, leaving 15 bases between them. CDR3 sequence (DNA): TGTGCCAGCAGCTCGGAGTGGGGGCCGACCTACGAGCAGTACTTC. This translates into CASSSEWGPTYEQYF. The full variable domain, its missing parts supplied by reference TRBV5-6 and TRBJ2-7, is DAGVTQSPTHLIKTRGQQVTLRCSPKSGHDTVSWYQQALGQGPQFIFQYYEEEERQRGNFPDRFSGHQFPNYSSELNVNALLLGDSALYLCASSSEWGPTYEQYFGPGTRLTVT.

This clone was seen more than once but under ten times. The V call is TRBV13, the J call TRBJ1-2; D gene unclear. V lost 2 bases to trimming and J lost 0 bases, with 10 bases between them. Germline assignment: CDR1 PRHDT and CDR2 FYEKMQ (reference sequence). The CDR3 extends over 15 amino acids. CDR3 residues: CASSLSQATNYGYTF. CDR3 coding DNA: TGTGCCAGCAGCTTATCCCAGGCCACTAACTATGGCTACACCTTC.

CDR3 bases: TGTGCCAGCAGCTTAAGGAACAGGGGGCAAGAGACCCAGTACTTC. This translates into CASSLRNRGQETQYF. The V gene is TRBV7-6, the J gene TRBJ2-5; the match to TRBD1 covers 8 bases. The CDR3 has 15 residues. V shed 2 bases and J 2 bases; nucleotides not matched to a gene: 4. CDR1 SGHVS and CDR2 FNYEAQ come from the germline V gene.

This clone has only a few counts. This chain uses TRBV7-2 with TRBJ2-3; 7 nucleotides match TRBD2. This CDR3 region has 17 residues. Trimming at V came to 0 bases and at J to 2 bases, leaving 8 bases not matched to a gene. Germline-derived CDR1 and CDR2 are SGHTA and FQGNSA. CDR3 sequence: CASSLAFTSDTTDTQYF. The DNA for the CDR3 is TGTGCCAGCAGCTTAGCATTTACTAGCGATACCACAGATACGCAGTATTTT.